This T cell receptor beta chain originates from a study of beta chain features in type 1 diabetes. Study observations and caveats: For type 1 diabetes patients, VDJ junctions showed fewer insertions and more deletions. The study found moderately but significantly shorter TCRB CDR3s in all four CD4+ subsets of Type 1 diabetes patients.

The length of the CDR3 is 15 residues. Germline V gene lookup returns CDR1 SGHRS and CDR2 YFSETQ. With 0 bases removed from V and 2 bases from J, the gap between germline ends came to 9 bases. Investigators reverse transcribed all isolated RNA, so they sequenced expressed TCRB transcripts. Average reads for naive, central memory and regulatory T cell samples were some 3.9 million. Repertoires were generated with immunoSEQ multiplex PCR, while TCRdb's copy carries only in-frame clones and drops some. The sample comprises about 740,000 clones, around 15% of which are singletons, and approximately 0.021% rests with the top ten. Note on this clone: What it binds is not known.

The source is a man between 18 and 29 years old with type 1 diabetes. The chain employs TRBV5-1 and TRBJ2-1; possibly TRBD1 for D (6 bases). Sequencing was performed on naive CD4+ T cells from blood. The CDR3 nucleotides read TGCGCCAGCAGCTTGGACAGGGCGACCTACAATGAGCAGTTCTTC. It is translated as CASSLDRATYNEQFF. Full variable domain (rest looked up from reference TRBV5-1 and TRBJ2-1): KAGVTQTPRYLIKTRGQQVTLSCSPISGHRSVSWYQQTPGQGLQFLFEYFSETQRNKGNFPGRFSGRQFSNSRSEMNVSTLELGDSALYLCASSLDRATYNEQFFGPGTRLTVL.